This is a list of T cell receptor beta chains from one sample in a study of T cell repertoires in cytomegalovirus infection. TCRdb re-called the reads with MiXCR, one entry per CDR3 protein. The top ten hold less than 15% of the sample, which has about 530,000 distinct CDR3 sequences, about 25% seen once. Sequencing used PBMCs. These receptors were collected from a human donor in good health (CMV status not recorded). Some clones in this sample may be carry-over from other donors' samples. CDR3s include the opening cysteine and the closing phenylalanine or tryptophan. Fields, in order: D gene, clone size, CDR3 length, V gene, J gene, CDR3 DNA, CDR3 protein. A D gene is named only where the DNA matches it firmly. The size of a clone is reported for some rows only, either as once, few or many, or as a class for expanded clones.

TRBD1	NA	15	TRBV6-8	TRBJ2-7	TGTACCAGCAGAACCGGGACAGGTGGATCCTACGAGCAGTACTTC	CTSRTGTGGSYEQYF
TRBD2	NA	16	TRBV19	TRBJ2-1	TGTGCCAGTAGTGTTACCAGCGGGACTACCTACAATGAGCAGTTCTTC	CASSVTSGTTYNEQFF
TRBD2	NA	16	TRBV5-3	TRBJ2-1	TGTGCCAGCAGCTTGGTGGCCTCAAGCGGGAGGAATGAGCAGTTCTTC	CASSLVASSGRNEQFF
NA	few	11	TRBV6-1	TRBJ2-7	TGTGCCAGCTCGGGTAGGGGCGCGCAGTACTTC	CASSGRGAQYF
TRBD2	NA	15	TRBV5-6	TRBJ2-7	TGTGCCAGCAGCTTAACTCTAGCGGGAGAGGGAGAGCAGTACTTC	CASSLTLAGEGEQYF
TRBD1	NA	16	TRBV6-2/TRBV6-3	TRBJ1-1	TGTGCCAGCAGTCCGGGACAGGGGGCGGGGAGCACTGAAGCTTTCTTT	CASSPGQGAGSTEAFF
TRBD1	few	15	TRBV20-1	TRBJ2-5	TGCAGTGCTAGAGGGCAGGGGGCGTACCAAGAGACCCAGTACTTC	CSARGQGAYQETQYF
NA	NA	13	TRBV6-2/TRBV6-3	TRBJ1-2	TGTGCCAGCAGTTACCACGGGCCCTATGGCTACACCTTC	CASSYHGPYGYTF
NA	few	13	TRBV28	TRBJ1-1	TGTGCCAGCACCCAAGGCGATCTAAATGAAGCTTTCTTT	CASTQGDLNEAFF
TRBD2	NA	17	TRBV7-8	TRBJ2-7	TGTGCCAGCAGCTTAGCGCTAGCGGGAGGGCCTACCTACGAGCAGTACTTC	CASSLALAGGPTYEQYF
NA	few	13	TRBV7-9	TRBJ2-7	TGTGCCAGCAGCGGGGAGGCGGGCTACGAGCAGTACTTC	CASSGEAGYEQYF
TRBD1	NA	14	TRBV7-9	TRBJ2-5	TGTGCCAGCAGCTCTCAGGGGGCCCAAGAGACCCAGTACTTC	CASSSQGAQETQYF
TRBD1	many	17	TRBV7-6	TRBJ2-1	TGTGCCAGCAGCACGGACAGGGCGGGATCCTCCTACAATGAGCAGTTCTTC	CASSTDRAGSSYNEQFF
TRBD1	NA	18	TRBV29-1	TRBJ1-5	TGCAGCGTCTCCCAGGGACAGGGCAGGGGGAATAGCAATCAGCCCCAGCATTTT	CSVSQGQGRGNSNQPQHF
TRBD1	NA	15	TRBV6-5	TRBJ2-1	TGTGCCAGCACGCCCGGGACAGGCCGAAACAATGAGCAGTTCTTC	CASTPGTGRNNEQFF
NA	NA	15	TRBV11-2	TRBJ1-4	TGTGCCAGCACCATTTCTGGGTCCTCCCGGGAAAAACTGTTTTTT	CASTISGSSREKLFF
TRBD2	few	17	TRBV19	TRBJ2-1	TGTGCCAGTAGTATGGGACTAGCGGGGAGCTCCTACAATGAGCAGTTCTTC	CASSMGLAGSSYNEQFF
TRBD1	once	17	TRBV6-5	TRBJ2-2	TGTGCCAGCAGTTACTGGGGGGACAGGGTAAACACCGGGGAGCTGTTTTTT	CASSYWGDRVNTGELFF
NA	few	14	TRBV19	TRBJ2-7	TGTGCCAGTAGTATAGATCAGGGATCCTACGAGCAGTACTTC	CASSIDQGSYEQYF
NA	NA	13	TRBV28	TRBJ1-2	TGTGCCAGCAGTCCATCAGGGTTCTATGGCTACACCTTC	CASSPSGFYGYTF
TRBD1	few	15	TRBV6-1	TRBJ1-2	TGTGCCAGCAGTCTTCAGACAGGGGGGATCCATGGCTACACCTTC	CASSLQTGGIHGYTF
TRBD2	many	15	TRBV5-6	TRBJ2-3	TGTGCCAGCAGCTTGGTACTAGCGGGAGCAGATACGCAGTATTTT	CASSLVLAGADTQYF
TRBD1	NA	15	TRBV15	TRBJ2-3	TGTGCCACCAGCAGTGGGACAGGGTCGGCAGATACGCAGTATTTT	CATSSGTGSADTQYF
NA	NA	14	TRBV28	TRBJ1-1	TGTGCCAGCAGTTCAACCCGCCGGGCCACTGAAGCTTTCTTT	CASSSTRRATEAFF
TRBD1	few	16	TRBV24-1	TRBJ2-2	TGTGCCACCAGTGATAGGGGGCCTGCGAACACCGGGGAGCTGTTTTTT	CATSDRGPANTGELFF
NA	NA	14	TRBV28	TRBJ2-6	TGTGCCAGCAGGATGGGCTCTGGGGCCAACGTCCTGACTTTC	CASRMGSGANVLTF
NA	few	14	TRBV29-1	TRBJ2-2	TGCAGCGTTGAAGATCCACTGAACACCGGGGAGCTGTTTTTT	CSVEDPLNTGELFF
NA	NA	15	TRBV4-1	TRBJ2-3	TGCGCCAGCAGCCAAAGGTGGGAGGACACAGATACGCAGTATTTT	CASSQRWEDTDTQYF
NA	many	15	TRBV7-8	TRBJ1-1	TGTGCCAGCAGCTTATCGGGGACAAGGGGGGAGGAAGCTTTCTTT	CASSLSGTRGEEAFF
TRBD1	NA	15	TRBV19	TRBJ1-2	TGTGCCAGTAGTATATCCCCAGGGGGCGGCTATGGCTACACCTTC	CASSISPGGGYGYTF
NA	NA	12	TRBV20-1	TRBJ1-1	TGCAGTGCTCAAGTCTCGAACACTGAAGCTTTCTTT	CSAQVSNTEAFF
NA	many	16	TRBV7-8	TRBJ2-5	TGTGCCAGCAGCTTAACTCGGACCCCAGGGAGAGAGACCCAGTACTTC	CASSLTRTPGRETQYF
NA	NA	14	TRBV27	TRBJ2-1	TGTGCCAACTCCCCCGGCAGGGGCTACAATGAGCAGTTCTTC	CANSPGRGYNEQFF
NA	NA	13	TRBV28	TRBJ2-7	TGTGCCAGCAGTCAGACTCCGAACTACGAGCAGTACTTC	CASSQTPNYEQYF
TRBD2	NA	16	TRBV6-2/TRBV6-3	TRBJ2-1	TGTGCCAGCAGTTACCCTGACGCTAGCGGGAGGCATGAGCAGTTCTTC	CASSYPDASGRHEQFF
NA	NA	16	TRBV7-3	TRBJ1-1	TGTGCCAGCAGCTTAAGACAGGTTAACATGAACACTGAAGCTTTCTTT	CASSLRQVNMNTEAFF
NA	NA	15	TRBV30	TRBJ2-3	TGTGCCTGGACCACCCCGGGACCATCCACAGATACGCAGTATTTT	CAWTTPGPSTDTQYF
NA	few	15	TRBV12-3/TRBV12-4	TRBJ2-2	TGTGCCAGCACTAAATCCCCCCCGAACACCGGGGAGCTGTTTTTT	CASTKSPPNTGELFF
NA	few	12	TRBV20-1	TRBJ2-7	TGCAGTGCGACAGGAAGACTGTACGAGCAGTACTTC	CSATGRLYEQYF
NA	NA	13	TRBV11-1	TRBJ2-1	TGTGCCAGCAGCTTGAACAGGAGGGATGAGCAGTTCTTC	CASSLNRRDEQFF
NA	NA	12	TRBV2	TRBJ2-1	TGTGCCAGCAGTGTCGGGAACAATGAGCAGTTCTTC	CASSVGNNEQFF
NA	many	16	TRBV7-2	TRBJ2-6	TGTGCCAGCACCCAAGGGGGGCTCTCTGGGGCCAACGTCCTGACTTTC	CASTQGGLSGANVLTF
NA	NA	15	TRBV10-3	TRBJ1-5	TGTGCCATCAGTGGACACGACAGTAGCAATCAGCCCCAGCATTTT	CAISGHDSSNQPQHF
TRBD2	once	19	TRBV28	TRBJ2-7	TGTGCCAGCCTGAACTTCCCGGGACTAGCGGGAGGGCCCTCGGGGGAGCAGTACTTC	CASLNFPGLAGGPSGEQYF
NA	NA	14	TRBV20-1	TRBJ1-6	TGCAGTGCTAGAGGACAGGCGAATAATTCACCCCTCCACTTT	CSARGQANNSPLHF
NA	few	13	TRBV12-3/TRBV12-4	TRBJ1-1	TGTGCCAGCAGGGCGACCGCCGGCGCTGAAGCTTTCTTT	CASRATAGAEAFF
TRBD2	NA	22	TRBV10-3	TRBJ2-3	TGTGCCATCAGTGAGTCTATATTAGGACTAGTGGTTTCCGGAAGAAATCGTGGTACGCAGTATTTT	CAISESILGLVVSGRNRGTQYF
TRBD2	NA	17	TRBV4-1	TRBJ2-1	TGCGCCAGCAGCCAAGAACCTAGCGGGCCCTCCTACAATGAGCAGTTCTTC	CASSQEPSGPSYNEQFF